At least ten counts were recorded for the clone carrying this TCR beta chain. Its cognate antigen is unknown. The data belong to a study of molecular identifiers for immune sequencing clone quantification. Study-wide results and limits: Spiked-in Jurkat TCR RNA corresponding to one cell was reported as detectable against about 1 million naive cells.

The bulk TCR libraries were made with methods described before and with listed TCR primers. TCRdb re-derived calls from the PCR reads in MiXCR, one entry per CDR3 protein. This table holds about 640,000 distinct CDR3 sequences, less than 20% found once. With RNA at 10%, 30% or 50%, naive CD8 libraries came from roughly 20,000 to 1,000,000 sorted cells. The clonotype originates from a human donor in good health. Some libraries in this study had Jurkat cell RNA spiked in. The sequenced sample consisted of naive CD8+ T cells from blood, with Jurkat cell RNA spiked in. Subset here: FACS-sorted CD8+CD4-CCR7+CD45RA+ naive T cells.

The CDR3 here is CASSPRQGANSPLHF. As DNA, the CDR3 is TGTGCCAGCAGCCCCAGACAGGGAGCGAATTCACCCCTCCACTTT. The genes are TRBV9 and TRBJ1-6; 7 positions match TRBD1. This CDR3 has 15 amino acids. Trimming cost V 4 bases and J 7 bases; bases outside gene matches: 8. CDR1 is SGDLS, CDR2 YYNGEE, per germline.